This TCR beta chain was sequenced for a study of blood T cell repertoires in COVID-19. Self-reported history from a screening survey and questionnaire set each donor's cohort. CDR3 length: 13 residues. Germline CDR1 is SNHLY and CDR2 is FYNNEI. Trimming took 6 bases from V and 7 from J, leaving 13 bases between them. TCRdb keeps only in-frame clones here, not all; method: immunoSEQ multiplex PCR. The sample consists of fewer than 200,000 clones, 84% of them appearing once. This clone appeared a few times. The source material was PBMCs or T cells enriched from blood (not recorded which). The receptor was derived from a woman aged 25 to 45 who had been exposed to COVID-19. The chain recombines TRBV2 with TRBJ1-5, with a possible D match to TRBD1 (5 bases). CDR3 amino acids: CASRSGRGQPQHF. CDR3 coding DNA: TGTGCCAGCAGGTCAGGTAGGGGACAGCCCCAGCATTTT.